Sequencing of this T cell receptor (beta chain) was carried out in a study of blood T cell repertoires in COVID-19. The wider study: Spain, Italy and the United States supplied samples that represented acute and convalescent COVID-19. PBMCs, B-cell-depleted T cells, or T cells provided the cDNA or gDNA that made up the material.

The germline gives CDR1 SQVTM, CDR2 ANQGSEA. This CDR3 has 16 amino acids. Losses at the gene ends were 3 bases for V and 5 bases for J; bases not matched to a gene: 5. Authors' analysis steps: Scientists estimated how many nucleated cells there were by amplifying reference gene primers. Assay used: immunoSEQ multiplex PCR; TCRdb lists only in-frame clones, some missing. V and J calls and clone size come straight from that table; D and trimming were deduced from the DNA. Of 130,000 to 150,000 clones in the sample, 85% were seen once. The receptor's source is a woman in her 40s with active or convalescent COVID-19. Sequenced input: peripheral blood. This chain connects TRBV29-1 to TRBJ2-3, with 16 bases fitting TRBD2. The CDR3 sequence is CSVEPGLAGGVDTQYF. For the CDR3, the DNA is TGCAGCGTTGAGCCGGGACTAGCGGGAGGGGTAGATACGCAGTATTTT.